This record covers a single T cell receptor (beta chain). Original analysis: Estimates of nucleated cell counts were drawn from the amplification of reference gene primers. Only in-frame clones appear in the TCRdb table, and some are missing; sequencing was by immunoSEQ multiplex PCR. V, J and clone size reflect that table, while D and trimming were determined from the DNA. The sample has just over 300,000 clones; about nine tenths are singletons. The data were taken from a study of blood T cell repertoires in COVID-19. For the study at large: Donors in the United States, Italy and Spain gave samples during acute or convalescent COVID-19.

All enrollees were about 18 to 90 years old and from fewer than 25 US areas. Membership in each cohort depended on participant-reported clinical history. Sequencing input: PBMCs or T cells enriched from blood (not recorded which). The TCR was taken from a young woman who had recovered from COVID-19.

The CDR3 DNA follows: TGTGCCAGCAGCCTCCGGACAGGGAGGGGACAGCCCCAGCATTTT. Translated: CASSLRTGRGQPQHF. This chain uses TRBV6-5 with TRBJ1-5; 8 bases are a match to TRBD1. This CDR3 has 15 amino acids. Germline V lookup: CDR1 MNHEY, CDR2 SVGAGI. The J segment lost 7 bases and the V segment lost 6 bases, leaving 11 bases of the junction unmatched.